The 12 T cell receptor beta chains below come from one sample, sequenced in a study of T cell changes during pregnancy in multiple sclerosis. The assay was immunoSEQ multiplex PCR, and TCRdb's table has in-frame clones only and misses some. The table shows about 50,000 clones, with 85% to 95% occurring only once. Specimen: CD4+ T cells from peripheral blood mononuclear cells, collected before pregnancy. The receptor source for this set is a female donor with multiple sclerosis, enrolled in a pregnancy study.

The V gene is TRBV27, the J gene TRBJ1-2, with 7 positions matching TRBD1. CDR1 is MNHEY and CDR2 is SMNVEV in the germline V gene (reference sequence). With V trimmed by 2 bases and J by 2 bases, 8 bases remained unmatched. CDR3 length: 16 residues. CDR3 in DNA: TGTGCCAGCAGTTTAAGAACAGGGGATATCAACTATGGCTACACCTTC. Protein product: CASSLRTGDINYGYTF.

V gene TRBV7-6 combines with J gene TRBJ1-4, with 8 bases matching TRBD1. J was trimmed by 5 bases and V by 5 bases; bases with no gene match: 4. The CDR3 totals 14 residues. The germline V gene encodes CDR1 SGHVS and CDR2 FNYEAQ. The CDR3 loop is CASSLQGGNEKLFF. The CDR3 DNA reads TGTGCCAGCAGCCTACAGGGGGGGAATGAAAAACTGTTTTTT.

The gene calls are TRBV5-1 and TRBJ1-4; D remains ambiguous. V was shortened by 4 bases and J by 0 bases, with 10 bases between the two germline ends. This CDR3 contains 15 residues. The germline CDR1 and CDR2 sequences are SGHRS and YFSETQ. Here the CDR3 DNA reads TGCGCCAGCAGCCCCAACACAGCAACTAATGAAAAACTGTTTTTT. Protein product: CASSPNTATNEKLFF. The full variable domain, in which reference TRBV5-1 and TRBJ1-4 provide the parts outside the CDR3, is KAGVTQTPRYLIKTRGQQVTLSCSPISGHRSVSWYQQTPGQGLQFLFEYFSETQRNKGNFPGRFSGRQFSNSRSEMNVSTLELGDSALYLCASSPNTATNEKLFFGSGTQLSVL.

This chain connects TRBV5-4 to TRBJ1-1, with 7 bases fitting TRBD1. V gave up 4 bases and J gave up 1 base; unmatched junction bases: 7. The germline V gene encodes CDR1 SGHNT and CDR2 YYREEE (reference sequence). CDR3 size: 15 residues. Written as DNA, the CDR3 is TGTGCCAGCAGCCCGAGGACAGGATCGAACACTGAAGCTTTCTTT. Translated, it gives CASSPRTGSNTEAFF.

V is TRBV5-1 and J is TRBJ2-3; 7 nucleotides line up with TRBD2. The CDR3 runs 15 residues. Unmatched junction bases numbered 11, after V lost 4 bases and J lost 6 bases. The germline gives CDR1 SGHRS, CDR2 YFSETQ. The CDR3 coding sequence is TGCGCCAGCAGCCGGAGGGAGGGCCCTGCGGATACGCAGTATTTT. This gives the protein CASSRREGPADTQYF. Full variable domain (missing parts from reference TRBV5-1 and TRBJ2-3): KAGVTQTPRYLIKTRGQQVTLSCSPISGHRSVSWYQQTPGQGLQFLFEYFSETQRNKGNFPGRFSGRQFSNSRSEMNVSTLELGDSALYLCASSRREGPADTQYFGPGTRLTVL.

The chain couples TRBV20-1 to TRBJ1-1; no clear D. Germline CDR1 and CDR2: DFQATT and SNEGSKA (reference sequence). Trimming took off 5 bases at V and 5 bases at J, with 9 bases between the two ends. The CDR3 has 11 amino acids. The CDR3 DNA reads as TGCAGTGCTGCGGGGAGTACTGAAGCTTTCTTT. This sequence encodes CSAAGSTEAFF.

This sequence joins TRBV2 and TRBJ1-2, with D possibly TRBD1 on 6 matching bases. This CDR3 is built from 15 residues. Germline-derived CDR1 and CDR2 are SNHLY and FYNNEI. V was trimmed by 7 bases and J by 0 bases, leaving 15 bases between them. The CDR3, as DNA: TGTGCCAGCACCCTAGGACAGAGCGCTAACTATGGCTACACCTTC. Protein sequence: CASTLGQSANYGYTF. Full variable domain (rest looked up from reference TRBV2 and TRBJ1-2): EPEVTQTPSHQVTQMGQEVILRCVPISNHLYFYWYRQILGQKVEFLVSFYNNEISEKSEIFDDQFSVERPDGSNFTLKIRSTKLEDSAMYFCASTLGQSANYGYTFGSGTRLTVV.

This clone was detected only a few times. CDR3 protein: CASSLELAGGDGYTF. CDR3 in DNA: TGTGCCAGCAGCTTGGAGTTGGCAGGGGGCGATGGCTACACCTTC. The V call is TRBV5-4, the J call TRBJ1-2, with 8 bases matching TRBD1. The J segment lost 6 bases and the V segment lost 0 bases, leaving 7 bases of the junction unmatched. CDR3 length: 15 amino acids. Germline CDR1 is SGHNT and CDR2 is YYREEE (reference sequence).

This sequence joins TRBV5-1 and TRBJ1-2; a weak D match, TRBD1 (6 bases). CDR1 is SGHRS, CDR2 YFSETQ, per germline. The CDR3 totals 16 residues. The germline V and J ends were trimmed by 5 bases and 2 bases, with 19 bases remaining between them. The CDR3 protein is CASSSMSTDRNYGYTF. The DNA of the CDR3 is TGCGCCAGCAGTTCCATGTCGACGGACAGAAACTATGGCTACACCTTC.

The chain links TRBV5-1 to TRBJ1-3, with 10 nucleotides matching TRBD1. V dropped 4 bases and J dropped 4; count of bases not matched to a gene: 5. The CDR3 totals 15 residues. Germline assignment: CDR1 SGHRS and CDR2 YFSETQ. The CDR3 DNA reads TGCGCCAGCAGCACCGGACAGGGGGGAGGAAACACCATATATTTT. Translated: CASSTGQGGGNTIYF.

This chain uses TRBV19 with TRBJ1-1; D not resolved. Germline V CDR1 and CDR2: LNHDA, SQIVND (reference sequence). Deletions cut 10 bases from V and 3 bases from J, with 18 bases between. CDR3 size: 14 residues. The CDR3 spells CATVEGVTYTEAFF. The CDR3 DNA is TGTGCCACTGTCGAGGGAGTCACTTACACTGAAGCTTTCTTT.

CDR3 protein: CASSPLQGARNTEAFF. CDR3 DNA sequence: TGTGCCAGCTCGCCTCTACAGGGGGCTAGGAACACTGAAGCTTTCTTT. The J gene is TRBJ1-1, the V gene TRBV18; 9 bases line up with TRBD1. V shed 6 bases, J shed 1 base, and the junction held 9 bases outside the gene matches. The CDR3 runs 16 residues. Per germline, CDR1 KGHSH and CDR2 LQKENI.